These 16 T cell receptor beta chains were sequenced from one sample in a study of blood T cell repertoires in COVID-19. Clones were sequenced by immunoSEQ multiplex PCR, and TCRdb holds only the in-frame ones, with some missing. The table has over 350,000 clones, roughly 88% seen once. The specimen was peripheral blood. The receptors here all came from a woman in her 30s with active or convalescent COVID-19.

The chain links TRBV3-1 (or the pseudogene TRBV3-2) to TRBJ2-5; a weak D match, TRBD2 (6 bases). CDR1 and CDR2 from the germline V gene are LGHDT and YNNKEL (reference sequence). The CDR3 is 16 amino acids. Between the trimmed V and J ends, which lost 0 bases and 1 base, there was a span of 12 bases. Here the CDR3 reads CASSQERIAVQETQYF. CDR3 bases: TGTGCCAGCAGCCAAGAAAGGATAGCGGTCCAAGAGACCCAGTACTTC.

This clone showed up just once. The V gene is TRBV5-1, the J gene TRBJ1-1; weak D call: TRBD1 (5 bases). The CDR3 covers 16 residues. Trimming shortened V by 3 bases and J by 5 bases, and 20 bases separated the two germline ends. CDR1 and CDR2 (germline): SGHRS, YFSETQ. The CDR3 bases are TGCGCCAGCAGCTCTGGCCCCCAGGGTTCGAGAACTGAAGCTTTCTTT. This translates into CASSSGPQGSRTEAFF.

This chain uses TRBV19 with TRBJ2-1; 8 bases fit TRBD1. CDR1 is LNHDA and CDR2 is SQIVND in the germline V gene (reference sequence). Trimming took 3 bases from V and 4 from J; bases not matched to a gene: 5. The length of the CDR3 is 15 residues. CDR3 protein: CASSILQGEYNEQFF. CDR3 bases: TGTGCCAGTAGTATCTTACAGGGGGAGTACAATGAGCAGTTCTTC.

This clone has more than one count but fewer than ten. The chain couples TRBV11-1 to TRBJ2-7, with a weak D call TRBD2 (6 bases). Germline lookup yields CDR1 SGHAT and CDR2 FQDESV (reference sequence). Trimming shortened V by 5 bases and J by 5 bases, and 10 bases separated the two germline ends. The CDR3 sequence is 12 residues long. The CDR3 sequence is CASSQTRNEQYF. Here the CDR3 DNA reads TGTGCCAGCAGCCAGACTAGGAACGAGCAGTACTTC. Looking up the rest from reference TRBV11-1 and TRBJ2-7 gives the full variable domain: EAEVAQSPRYKITEKSQAVAFWCDPISGHATLYWYRQILGQGPELLVQFQDESVVDDSQLPKDRFSAERLKGVDSTLKIQPAELGDSAMYLCASSQTRNEQYFGPGTRLTVT.

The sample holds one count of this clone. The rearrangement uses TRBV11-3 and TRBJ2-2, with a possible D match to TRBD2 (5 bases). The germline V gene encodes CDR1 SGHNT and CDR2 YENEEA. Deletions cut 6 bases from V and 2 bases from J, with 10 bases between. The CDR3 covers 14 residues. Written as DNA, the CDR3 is TGTGCCAGCAGTCTTCGGGGAAACACCGGGGAGCTGTTTTTT. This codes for CASSLRGNTGELFF. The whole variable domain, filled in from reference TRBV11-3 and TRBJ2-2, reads EAGVVQSPRYKIIEKKQPVAFWCNPISGHNTLYWYLQNLGQGPELLIRYENEEAVDDSQLPKDRFSAERLKGVDSTLKIQPAELGDSAVYLCASSLRGNTGELFFGEGSRLTVL.

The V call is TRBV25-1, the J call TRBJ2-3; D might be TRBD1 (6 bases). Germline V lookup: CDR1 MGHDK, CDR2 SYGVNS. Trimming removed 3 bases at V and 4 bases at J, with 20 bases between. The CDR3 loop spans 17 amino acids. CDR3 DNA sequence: TGTGCCAGCAGTGAGCGACAGGTACTCGATTTATCAGATACGCAGTATTTT. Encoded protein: CASSERQVLDLSDTQYF.

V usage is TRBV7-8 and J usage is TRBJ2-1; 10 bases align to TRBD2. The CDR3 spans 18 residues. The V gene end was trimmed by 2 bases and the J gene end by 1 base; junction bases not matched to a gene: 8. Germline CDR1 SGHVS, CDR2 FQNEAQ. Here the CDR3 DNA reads TGTGCCAGCAGCTTAAGGGCTAGCGGGAGAGGATCCTACAATGAGCAGTTCTTC. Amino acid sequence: CASSLRASGRGSYNEQFF.

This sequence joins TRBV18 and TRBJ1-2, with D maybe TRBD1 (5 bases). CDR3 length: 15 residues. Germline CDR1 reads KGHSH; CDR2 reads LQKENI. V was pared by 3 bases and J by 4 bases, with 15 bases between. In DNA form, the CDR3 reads TGTGCCAGCTCACCTAAGCTGGACGGGGGCTATGGCTACACCTTC. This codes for CASSPKLDGGYGYTF.

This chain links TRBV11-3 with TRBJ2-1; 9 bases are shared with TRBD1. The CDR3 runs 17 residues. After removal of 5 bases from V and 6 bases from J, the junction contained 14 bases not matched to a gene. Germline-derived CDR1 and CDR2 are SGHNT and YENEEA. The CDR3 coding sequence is TGTGCCAGCAGCCATTTATCCGGGACAGGGATAGGCAATGAGCAGTTCTTC. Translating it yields CASSHLSGTGIGNEQFF.

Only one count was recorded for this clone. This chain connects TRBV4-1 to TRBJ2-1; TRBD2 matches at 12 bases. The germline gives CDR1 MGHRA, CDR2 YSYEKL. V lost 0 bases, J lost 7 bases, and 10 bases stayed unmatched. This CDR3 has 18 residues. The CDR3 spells CASSQDVPGLAGINEQFF. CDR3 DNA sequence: TGCGCCAGCAGCCAAGATGTTCCCGGACTAGCGGGAATTAATGAGCAGTTCTTC.

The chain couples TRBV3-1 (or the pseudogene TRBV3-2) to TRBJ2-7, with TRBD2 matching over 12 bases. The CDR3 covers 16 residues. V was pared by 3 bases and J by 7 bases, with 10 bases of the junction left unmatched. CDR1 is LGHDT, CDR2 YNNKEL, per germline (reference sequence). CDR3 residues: CASSQGTSGRTREQYF. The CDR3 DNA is TGTGCCAGCAGCCAGGGTACTAGCGGGAGGACGAGGGAGCAGTACTTC.

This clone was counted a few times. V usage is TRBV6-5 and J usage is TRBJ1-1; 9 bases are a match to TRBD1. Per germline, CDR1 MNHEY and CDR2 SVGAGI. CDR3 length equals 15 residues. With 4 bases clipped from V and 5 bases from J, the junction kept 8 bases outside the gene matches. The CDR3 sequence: CASSSSGTGYTEAFF. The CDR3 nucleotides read TGTGCCAGCAGTTCCTCAGGGACAGGGTATACTGAAGCTTTCTTT.

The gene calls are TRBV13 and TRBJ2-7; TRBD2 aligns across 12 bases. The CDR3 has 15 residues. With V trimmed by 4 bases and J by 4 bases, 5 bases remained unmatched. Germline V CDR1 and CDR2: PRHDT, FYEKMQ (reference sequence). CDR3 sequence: CASSSRLAGDYEQYF. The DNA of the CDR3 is TGTGCCAGCAGCTCACGACTAGCGGGAGATTACGAGCAGTACTTC.

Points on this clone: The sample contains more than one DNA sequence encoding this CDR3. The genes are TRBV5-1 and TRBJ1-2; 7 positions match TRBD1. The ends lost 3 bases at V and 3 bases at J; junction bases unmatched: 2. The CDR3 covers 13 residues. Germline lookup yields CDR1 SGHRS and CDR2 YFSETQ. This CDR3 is CASSSTGDYGYTF. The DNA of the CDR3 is TGCGCCAGCAGCTCAACAGGGGACTATGGCTACACCTTC.

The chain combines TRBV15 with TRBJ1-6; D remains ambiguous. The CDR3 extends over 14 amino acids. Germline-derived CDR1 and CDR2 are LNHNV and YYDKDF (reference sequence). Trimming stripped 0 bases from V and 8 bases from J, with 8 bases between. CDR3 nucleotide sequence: TGTGCCACCAGCAGAGATCAGGTAGATTCACCCCTCCACTTT. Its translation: CATSRDQVDSPLHF. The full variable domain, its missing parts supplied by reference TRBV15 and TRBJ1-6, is DAMVIQNPRYQVTQFGKPVTLSCSQTLNHNVMYWYQQKSSQAPKLLFHYYDKDFNNEADTPDNFQSRRPNTSFCFLDIRSPGLGDTAMYLCATSRDQVDSPLHFGNGTRLTVT.

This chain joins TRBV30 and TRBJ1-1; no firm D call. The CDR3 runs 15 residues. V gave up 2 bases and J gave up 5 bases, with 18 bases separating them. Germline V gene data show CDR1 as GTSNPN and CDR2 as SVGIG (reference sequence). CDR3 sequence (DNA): TGTGCCTGGAGTTCCCTAGACCTGAATTTGACTGAAGCTTTCTTT. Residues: CAWSSLDLNLTEAFF. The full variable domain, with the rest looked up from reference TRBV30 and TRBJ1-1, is SQTIHQWPATLVQPVGSPLSLECTVEGTSNPNLYWYRQAAGRGLQLLFYSVGIGQISSEVPQNLSASRPQDRQFILSSKKLLLSDSGFYLCAWSSLDLNLTEAFFGQGTRLTVV.